This is a list of T cell receptor beta chains from one sample in a study of blood T cell repertoires in COVID-19. Only in-frame clones appear in the TCRdb table, and some are missing; sequencing was by immunoSEQ multiplex PCR. The sample consists of over 130,000 clones, around 89% of them appearing once. The sample taken for sequencing was peripheral blood. The receptors derive from a human donor with COVID-19, enrolled during active disease. The donor label of this sample is uncertain. The CDR3 runs from the conserved cysteine through the conserved F or W. D genes are given only for firm matches. Only some rows state a clone size, as once, few, many or a class for expanded clones.

V gene	D gene	J gene	clone size	CDR3 length	CDR3 protein	CDR3 DNA
TRBV6-5	.	TRBJ1-1	.	13	CASSYEANTEAFF	TGTGCCAGCAGTTACGAGGCGAACACTGAAGCTTTCTTT
TRBV3-1/TRBV3-2	.	TRBJ2-7	.	12	CASSQGGREQYF	TGTGCCAGCAGCCAAGGGGGGCGCGAGCAGTACTTC
TRBV5-1	.	TRBJ1-2	.	13	CASSLEPGYGYTF	TGCGCCAGCAGTTTGGAGCCCGGCTATGGCTACACCTTC
TRBV6-4	.	TRBJ1-5	.	14	CASSVRGGGQPQHF	TGTGCCAGCAGTGTGAGGGGGGGCGGTCAGCCCCAGCATTTT
TRBV7-6	.	TRBJ1-1	.	17	CASSPVSGGGRNTEAFF	TGTGCCAGCAGCCCCGTCTCTGGGGGCGGGAGGAACACTGAAGCTTTCTTT
TRBV5-1	.	TRBJ2-7	.	17	CASSLNIAGQGSYEQYF	TGCGCCAGCAGCTTGAATATAGCGGGACAGGGCTCCTACGAGCAGTACTTC
TRBV4-1	TRBD1	TRBJ2-5	.	14	CASSPTGGRETQYF	TGCGCCAGCAGCCCGACAGGGGGCCGGGAGACCCAGTACTTC
TRBV11-3	TRBD1	TRBJ2-5	.	13	CASSLNRGETQYF	TGTGCCAGCAGCTTAAACAGGGGGGAGACCCAGTACTTC
TRBV10-3	TRBD2	TRBJ2-3	.	15	CAISDSGGGTDTQYF	TGTGCCATCAGCGACAGCGGGGGCGGCACAGATACGCAGTATTTT
TRBV2	.	TRBJ1-2	.	15	CASSDQGQTPYGYTF	TGTGCCAGCAGTGATCAGGGACAAACTCCCTATGGCTACACCTTC
TRBV3-1/TRBV3-2	.	TRBJ2-3	.	15	CASSQGSGATDTQYF	TGTGCCAGCAGCCAAGGATCAGGGGCCACAGATACGCAGTATTTT
TRBV7-3	.	TRBJ2-2	.	13	CASSQSNTGELFF	TGTGCCAGCTCACAGAGTAACACCGGGGAGCTGTTTTTT
TRBV10-1	.	TRBJ2-3	once	13	CASSGGHTDTQYF	TGCGCCAGCAGCGGGGGGCACACAGATACGCAGTATTTT
TRBV4-1	TRBD2	TRBJ2-1	.	18	CASSHTSGGAVFRNEQFF	TGCGCCAGCAGCCATACTAGCGGGGGGGCCGTTTTCAGGAATGAGCAGTTCTTC
TRBV7-9	.	TRBJ1-6	.	13	CASSDRSRSPLHF	TGTGCCAGCAGCGATCGAAGCCGGTCACCCCTCCACTTT
TRBV5-4	.	TRBJ2-1	.	13	CASSLYRYNEQFF	TGTGCCAGCAGCTTGTACAGATACAATGAGCAGTTCTTC
TRBV6-5	.	TRBJ2-3	once	14	CASRRLVSTDTQYF	TGTGCCAGCAGGAGACTAGTTAGCACAGATACGCAGTATTTT
TRBV11-2	.	TRBJ2-5	.	16	CASSLGVPGLQETQYF	TGTGCCAGCAGCTTAGGAGTCCCAGGTCTTCAAGAGACCCAGTACTTC
TRBV27	TRBD1	TRBJ2-2	.	14	CASSQRQGSGELFF	TGTGCCAGCAGTCAACGACAGGGATCCGGGGAGCTGTTTTTT
TRBV28	TRBD1	TRBJ1-2	.	14	CASKHRDRPYGYTF	TGTGCCAGCAAACATCGGGACAGACCCTATGGCTACACCTTC
TRBV6-6	TRBD1	TRBJ1-6	.	15	CASSYRDRVNSPLHF	TGTGCCAGCAGTTACCGGGACAGGGTTAATTCACCCCTCCACTTT
TRBV5-1	TRBD2	TRBJ2-5	.	17	CASSLGFSGRAGETQYF	TGCGCCAGCAGCTTGGGGTTTAGCGGGAGGGCCGGAGAGACCCAGTACTTC
TRBV7-3	.	TRBJ2-4	.	15	CASSHPGVAKNIQYF	TGTGCCAGCAGCCACCCCGGAGTAGCCAAAAACATTCAGTACTTC
TRBV19	TRBD1	TRBJ1-1	.	16	CASSPNGQGSNIEAFF	TGTGCCAGTAGTCCCAATGGACAGGGATCGAATATTGAAGCTTTCTTT
TRBV7-9	TRBD1	TRBJ2-7	once	14	CASSLRDRVYEQYF	TGTGCCAGCAGCTTGCGGGACAGGGTCTACGAGCAGTACTTC
TRBV3-1/TRBV3-2	.	TRBJ1-2	.	19	CASSQDHSGEGGWNYGYTF	TGTGCCAGCAGCCAAGATCATTCAGGTGAGGGCGGGTGGAACTATGGCTACACCTTC
TRBV18	.	TRBJ1-1	.	14	CASSPLAANTEAFF	TGTGCCAGCTCACCATTGGCCGCGAACACTGAAGCTTTCTTT
TRBV3-1/TRBV3-2	.	TRBJ2-3	.	14	CASSQGLNPDTQYF	TGTGCCAGCAGCCAAGGACTTAACCCAGATACGCAGTATTTT
TRBV19	TRBD1	TRBJ1-5	once	15	CASSKDREDRQPQHF	TGTGCCAGTAGCAAGGACAGGGAAGATCGTCAGCCCCAGCATTTT
TRBV5-1	.	TRBJ1-4	.	14	CASSLVGTNEKLFF	TGCGCCAGCAGCTTGGTCGGGACTAATGAAAAACTGTTTTTT
TRBV6-5	.	TRBJ2-7	.	15	CASSYSPVGSYEQYF	TGTGCCAGCAGTTACTCCCCGGTCGGCTCCTACGAGCAGTACTTC
TRBV13	TRBD1	TRBJ2-7	.	13	CASSPGQGYEQYF	TGTGCCAGCAGCCCAGGACAGGGCTACGAGCAGTACTTC
TRBV7-9	TRBD1	TRBJ2-7	once	14	CASSFQGANYEQYF	TGTGCCAGCAGCTTCCAGGGGGCTAACTACGAGCAGTACTTC
TRBV5-1	TRBD1	TRBJ1-2	.	18	CASSPAGTGGLANYGYTF	TGCGCCAGCAGCCCGGCTGGGACAGGGGGCCTAGCTAACTATGGCTACACCTTC
TRBV27	TRBD1	TRBJ1-2	.	18	CASSTSPYRGLINYGYTF	TGTGCCAGCAGCACTTCCCCATACAGGGGCCTTATTAACTATGGCTACACCTTC
TRBV7-8	.	TRBJ1-5	few	14	CASSLATGRQPQHF	TGTGCCAGCAGCTTAGCGACAGGCCGACAGCCCCAGCATTTT
TRBV19	TRBD1	TRBJ2-7	.	15	CASSRTGQESYEQYF	TGTGCCAGTAGTAGAACGGGACAGGAGTCGTACGAGCAGTACTTC
TRBV6-1	.	TRBJ2-3	.	14	CASSEQGRADTQYF	TGTGCCAGCAGTGAACAGGGGCGGGCAGATACGCAGTATTTT
TRBV18	.	TRBJ1-1	.	12	CASSERWTEAFF	TGTGCCAGCTCAGAGCGGTGGACTGAAGCTTTCTTT
TRBV28	TRBD1	TRBJ1-5	.	14	CASSHRGTAQPQHF	TGTGCCAGCAGTCACAGGGGGACGGCTCAGCCCCAGCATTTT
TRBV6-5	TRBD2	TRBJ2-1	.	13	CASWTSGYNEQFF	TGTGCCAGCTGGACTAGCGGCTACAATGAGCAGTTCTTC
TRBV19	TRBD1	TRBJ1-2	.	14	CASSLTDRERGYTF	TGTGCCAGTAGCCTAACCGACAGGGAGCGGGGCTACACCTTC
TRBV7-9	.	TRBJ1-4	.	16	CASRQQTGTTNEKLFF	TGTGCCAGCAGACAACAAACCGGGACAACTAATGAAAAACTGTTTTTT